Listed below are T cell receptor beta chains from one sample, sequenced in a study of cytomegalovirus exposure and HLA in healthy donors. The table came from immunoSEQ multiplex PCR; TCRdb's copy has only in-frame clones and leaves some out. The sample includes 150,000 to 200,000 clones, over 70% of them seen just once. The sequencing input was PBMCs. The source is a young man in good health and CMV-seropositive. Each CDR3 is given with its conserved first and last residue. Each record gives: V gene, CDR3 length, J gene, CDR3 protein.

TRBV6-5,15,TRBJ2-1,CASSSGTSGPTEQFF
TRBV27,18,TRBJ1-5,CASSLYRAHRDGNQPQHF
TRBV21-1,19,TRBJ2-4,CASSKKKRTGKLAKNIQYF
TRBV9,13,TRBJ1-1,CASSVNKNTEAFF
TRBV30,14,-,CAWRTSGSSYEQYF
TRBV30,11,-,CAWSPNYEQYF
TRBV27,16,TRBJ2-3,CASSFRDYDSTDTQYF
TRBV7-8,15,TRBJ2-2,CASSPRDRYTGELFF
TRBV28,14,TRBJ2-7,CASSLTGRSYEQYF
TRBV6-6,13,TRBJ1-1,CASIPTQNTEAFF
TRBV27,13,TRBJ1-2,CASSLRQNYGYTF
TRBV7-6,15,TRBJ1-1,CASSPSGPGDTEAFF
TRBV28,17,TRBJ1-5,CASSPYSGTASRWPQHF
TRBV5-1,16,TRBJ1-6,CASSLVGASYNSPLHF
TRBV11-2,13,TRBJ2-3,CASRGLGTDTQYF
TRBV15,17,TRBJ2-5,CATSRDSQTGPQETQYF
TRBV7-8,15,TRBJ2-7,CASRGGGRAFKEQYF
TRBV6-5,15,-,CASSIGTGRTYEQYF
TRBV19,14,TRBJ2-7,CASSPTGVTYEQYF
TRBV4-1,18,TRBJ2-5,CASSRRGAGERLSGTQYF
TRBV7-2,16,TRBJ2-7,CASTRPGGRGAYEQYF
TRBV11-3,13,TRBJ1-3,CASRYSSGNTIYF
TRBV4-1,16,TRBJ2-7,CASSLTWEGSSYEQYF
TRBV2,16,TRBJ2-7,CASSGRTGGAFYEQYF